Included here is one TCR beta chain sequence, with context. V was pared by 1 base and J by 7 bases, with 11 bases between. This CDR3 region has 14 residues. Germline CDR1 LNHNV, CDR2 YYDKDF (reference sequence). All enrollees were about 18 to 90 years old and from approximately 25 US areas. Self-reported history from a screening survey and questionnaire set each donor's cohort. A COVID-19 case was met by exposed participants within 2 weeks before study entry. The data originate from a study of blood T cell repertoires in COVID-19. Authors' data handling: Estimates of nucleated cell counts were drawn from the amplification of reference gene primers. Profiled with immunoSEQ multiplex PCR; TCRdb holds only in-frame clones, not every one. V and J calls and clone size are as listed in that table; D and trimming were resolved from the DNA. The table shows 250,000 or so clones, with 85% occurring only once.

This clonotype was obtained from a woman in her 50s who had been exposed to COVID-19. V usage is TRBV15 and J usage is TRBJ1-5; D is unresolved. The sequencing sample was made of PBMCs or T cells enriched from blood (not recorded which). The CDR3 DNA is TGTGCCACCAGCAGAGTGGAGCCCCAACAGCCCCAGCATTTT. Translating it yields CATSRVEPQQPQHF.